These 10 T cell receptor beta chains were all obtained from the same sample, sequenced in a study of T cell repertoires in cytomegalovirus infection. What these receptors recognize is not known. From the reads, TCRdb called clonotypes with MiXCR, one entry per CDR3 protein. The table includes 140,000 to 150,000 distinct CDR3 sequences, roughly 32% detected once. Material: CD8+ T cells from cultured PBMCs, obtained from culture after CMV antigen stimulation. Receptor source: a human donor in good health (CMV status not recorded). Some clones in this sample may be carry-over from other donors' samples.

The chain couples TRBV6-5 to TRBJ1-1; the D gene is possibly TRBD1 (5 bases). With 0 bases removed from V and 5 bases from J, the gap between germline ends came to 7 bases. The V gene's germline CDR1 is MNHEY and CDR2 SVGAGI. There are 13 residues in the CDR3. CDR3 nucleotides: TGTGCCAGCAGTTACTCAGAGGGGACTGAAGCTTTCTTT. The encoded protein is CASSYSEGTEAFF.

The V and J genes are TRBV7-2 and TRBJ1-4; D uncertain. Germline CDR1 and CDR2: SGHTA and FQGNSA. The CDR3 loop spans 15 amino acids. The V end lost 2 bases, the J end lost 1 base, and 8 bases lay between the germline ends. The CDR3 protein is CASSLRSQTNEKLFF. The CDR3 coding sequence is TGTGCCAGCAGCTTACGTAGCCAAACTAATGAAAAACTGTTTTTT.

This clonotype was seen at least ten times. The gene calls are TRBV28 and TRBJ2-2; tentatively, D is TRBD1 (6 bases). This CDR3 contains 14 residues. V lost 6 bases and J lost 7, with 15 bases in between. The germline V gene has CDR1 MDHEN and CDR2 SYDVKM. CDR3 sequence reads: CASRKTGFVGELFF. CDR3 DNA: TGTGCCAGCAGAAAAACAGGGTTTGTCGGGGAGCTGTTTTTT.

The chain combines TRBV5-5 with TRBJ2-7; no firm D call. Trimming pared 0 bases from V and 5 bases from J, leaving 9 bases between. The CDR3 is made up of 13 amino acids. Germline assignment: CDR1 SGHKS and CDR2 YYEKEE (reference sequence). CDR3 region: CASSLDESHEQYF. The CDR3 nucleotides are TGTGCCAGCAGCTTGGACGAATCCCACGAGCAGTACTTC.

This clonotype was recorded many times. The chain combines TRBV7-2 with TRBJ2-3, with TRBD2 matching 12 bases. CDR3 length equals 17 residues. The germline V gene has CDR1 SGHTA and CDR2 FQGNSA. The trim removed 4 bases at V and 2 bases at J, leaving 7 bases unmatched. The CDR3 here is CASSSTSGGTPTDTQYF. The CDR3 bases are TGTGCCAGCAGCTCCACTAGCGGGGGGACTCCCACAGATACGCAGTATTTT. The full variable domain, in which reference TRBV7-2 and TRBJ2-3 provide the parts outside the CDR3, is GAGVSQSPSNKVTEKGKDVELRCDPISGHTALYWYRQSLGQGLEFLIYFQGNSAPDKSGLPSDRFSAERTGGSVSTLTIQRTQQEDSAVYLCASSSTSGGTPTDTQYFGPGTRLTVL.

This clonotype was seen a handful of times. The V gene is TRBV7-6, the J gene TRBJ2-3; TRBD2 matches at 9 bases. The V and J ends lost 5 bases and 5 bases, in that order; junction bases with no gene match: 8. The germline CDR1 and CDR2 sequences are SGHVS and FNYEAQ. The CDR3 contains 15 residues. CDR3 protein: CASSPAGGQGDTQYF. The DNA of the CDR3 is TGTGCCAGCAGCCCCGCGGGGGGGCAAGGAGATACGCAGTATTTT.

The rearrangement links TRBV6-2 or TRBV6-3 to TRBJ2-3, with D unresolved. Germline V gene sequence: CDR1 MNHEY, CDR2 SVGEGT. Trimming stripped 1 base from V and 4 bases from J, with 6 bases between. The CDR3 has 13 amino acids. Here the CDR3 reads CASSYYSPDTQYF. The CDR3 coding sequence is TGTGCCAGCAGTTACTATTCCCCAGATACGCAGTATTTT.

CDR3 bases: TGTGCCAGCAGCTCATTCAGCGGGGGATTTTACAATGAGCAGTTCTTC. Translated, it gives CASSSFSGGFYNEQFF. The chain recombines TRBV7-9 with TRBJ2-1; 8 bases match TRBD2. V was pared by 4 bases and J by 4 bases, with 9 bases of the junction left unmatched. Germline V gene lookup returns CDR1 SEHNR and CDR2 FQNEAQ (reference sequence). CDR3 length equals 16 residues.

The CDR3 loop is CASVPQGPVEHGELFF. The CDR3 coding sequence is TGTGCCAGCGTGCCCCAGGGTCCGGTTGAGCACGGGGAGCTGTTTTTT. V gene TRBV7-9 combines with J gene TRBJ2-2; D possibly corresponds to TRBD1 (5 bases). Germline values: CDR1 SEHNR, CDR2 FQNEAQ (reference sequence). V lost 8 bases to trimming and J lost 7 bases, with 23 bases between them. This CDR3 region has 16 residues.

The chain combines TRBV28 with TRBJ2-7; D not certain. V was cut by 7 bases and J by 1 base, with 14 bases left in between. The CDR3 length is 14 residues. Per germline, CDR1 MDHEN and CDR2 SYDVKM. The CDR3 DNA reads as TGTGCCAGCAATCCTTTGATTGGGTCCTACGAGCAGTACTTC. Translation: CASNPLIGSYEQYF.